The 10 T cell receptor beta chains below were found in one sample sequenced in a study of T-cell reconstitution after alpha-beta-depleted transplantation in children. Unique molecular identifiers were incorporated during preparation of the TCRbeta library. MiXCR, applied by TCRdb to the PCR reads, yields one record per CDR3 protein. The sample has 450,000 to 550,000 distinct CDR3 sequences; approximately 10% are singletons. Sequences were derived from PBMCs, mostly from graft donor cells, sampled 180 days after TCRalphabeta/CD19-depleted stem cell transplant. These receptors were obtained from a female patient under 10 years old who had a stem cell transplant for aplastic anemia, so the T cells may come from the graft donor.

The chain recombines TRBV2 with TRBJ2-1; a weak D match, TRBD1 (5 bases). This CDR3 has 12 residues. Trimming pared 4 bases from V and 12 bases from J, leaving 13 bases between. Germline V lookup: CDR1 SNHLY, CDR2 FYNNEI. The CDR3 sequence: CASSAKGLRQFF. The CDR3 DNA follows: TGTGCCAGCAGTGCAAAGGGGCTCAGGCAGTTCTTC.

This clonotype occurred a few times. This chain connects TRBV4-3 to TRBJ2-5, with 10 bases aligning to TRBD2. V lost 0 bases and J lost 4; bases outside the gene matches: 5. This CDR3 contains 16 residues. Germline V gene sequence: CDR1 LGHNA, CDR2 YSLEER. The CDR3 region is CASSQDGASGGETQYF. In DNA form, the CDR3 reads TGCGCCAGCAGCCAAGATGGGGCTAGCGGGGGAGAGACCCAGTACTTC.

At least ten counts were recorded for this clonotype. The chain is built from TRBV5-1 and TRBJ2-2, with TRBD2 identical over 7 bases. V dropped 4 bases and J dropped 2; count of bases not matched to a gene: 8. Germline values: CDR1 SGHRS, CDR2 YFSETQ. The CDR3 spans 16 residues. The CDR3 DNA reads TGCGCCAGCAGCCCCCTGGGGGGGATTAACACCGGGGAGCTGTTTTTT. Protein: CASSPLGGINTGELFF.

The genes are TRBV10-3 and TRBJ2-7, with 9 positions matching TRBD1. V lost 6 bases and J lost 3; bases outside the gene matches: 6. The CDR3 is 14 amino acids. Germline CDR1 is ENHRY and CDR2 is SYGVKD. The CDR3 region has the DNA TGTGCCATCAGAGGACAGGGGCCCGACTACGAGCAGTACGTC. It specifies CAIRGQGPDYEQYV.

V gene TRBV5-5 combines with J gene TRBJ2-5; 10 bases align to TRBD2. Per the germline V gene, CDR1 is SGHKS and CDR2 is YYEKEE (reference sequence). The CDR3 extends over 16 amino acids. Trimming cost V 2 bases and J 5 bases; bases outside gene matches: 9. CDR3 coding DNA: TGTGCCAGCAGCTTCCCCACTAGCGGGGTTCCGGAGACCCAGTACTTC. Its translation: CASSFPTSGVPETQYF.

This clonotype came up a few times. The CDR3: CASSLAKSGFTYNEQFF. The CDR3 DNA sequence: TGCGCCAGCAGCTTGGCGAAAAGCGGCTTTACCTACAATGAGCAGTTCTTC. The gene calls are TRBV5-1 and TRBJ2-1; possible D gene TRBD2, 5 bases. V was trimmed by 0 bases and J by 2 bases, leaving 15 bases between them. Germline V gene sequence: CDR1 SGHRS, CDR2 YFSETQ. The CDR3 runs to 17 residues. Full variable domain (remainder filled in from reference TRBV5-1 and TRBJ2-1): KAGVTQTPRYLIKTRGQQVTLSCSPISGHRSVSWYQQTPGQGLQFLFEYFSETQRNKGNFPGRFSGRQFSNSRSEMNVSTLELGDSALYLCASSLAKSGFTYNEQFFGPGTRLTVL.

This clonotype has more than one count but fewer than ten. The chain's CDR3 is CASSLGDRWSEKLFF. The CDR3 DNA reads as TGCGCCAGCAGCTTGGGTGACAGGTGGAGTGAAAAACTGTTTTTT. The chain couples TRBV5-1 to TRBJ1-4; a weak D match, TRBD1 (6 bases). V was cut by 0 bases and J by 7 bases, with 13 bases left in between. The CDR3 is 15 residues long. The germline V gene encodes CDR1 SGHRS and CDR2 YFSETQ.

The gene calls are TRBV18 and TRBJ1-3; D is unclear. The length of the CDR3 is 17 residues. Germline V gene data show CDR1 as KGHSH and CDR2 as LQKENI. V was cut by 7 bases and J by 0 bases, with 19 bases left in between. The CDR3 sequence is CASYTGGPAPSGNTIYF. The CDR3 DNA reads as TGTGCCAGCTACACGGGTGGCCCGGCGCCCTCTGGAAACACCATATATTTT. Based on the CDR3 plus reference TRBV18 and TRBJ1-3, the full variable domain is NAGVMQNPRHLVRRRGQEARLRCSPMKGHSHVYWYRQLPEEGLKFMVYLQKENIIDESGMPKERFSAEFPKEGPSILRIQQVVRGDSAAYFCASYTGGPAPSGNTIYFGEGSWLTVV.

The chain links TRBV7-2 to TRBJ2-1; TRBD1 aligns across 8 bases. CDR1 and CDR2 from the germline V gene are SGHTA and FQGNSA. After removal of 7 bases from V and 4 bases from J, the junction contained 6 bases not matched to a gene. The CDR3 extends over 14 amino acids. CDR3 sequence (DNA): TGTGCCAGCACCCCGGGACAGGAATACAATGAGCAGTTCTTC. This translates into CASTPGQEYNEQFF.

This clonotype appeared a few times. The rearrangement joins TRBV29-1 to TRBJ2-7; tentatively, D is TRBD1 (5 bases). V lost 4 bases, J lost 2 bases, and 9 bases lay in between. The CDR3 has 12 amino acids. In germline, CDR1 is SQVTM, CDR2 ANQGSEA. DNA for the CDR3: TGCAGCGTTGTTGGCAGGGCCTACGAGCAGTACTTC. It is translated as CSVVGRAYEQYF.